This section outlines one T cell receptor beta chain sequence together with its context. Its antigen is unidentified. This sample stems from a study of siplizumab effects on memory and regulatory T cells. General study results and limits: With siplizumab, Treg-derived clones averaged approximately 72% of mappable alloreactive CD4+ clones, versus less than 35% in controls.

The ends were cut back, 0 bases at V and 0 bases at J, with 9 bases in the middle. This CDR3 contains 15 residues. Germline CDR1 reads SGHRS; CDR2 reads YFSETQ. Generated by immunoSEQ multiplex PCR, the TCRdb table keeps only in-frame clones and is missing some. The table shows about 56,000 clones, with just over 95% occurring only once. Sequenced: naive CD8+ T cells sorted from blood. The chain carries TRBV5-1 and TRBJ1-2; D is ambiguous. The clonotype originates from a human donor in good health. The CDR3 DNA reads TGCGCCAGCAGCTTGGTTTCGGAAACTAACTATGGCTACACCTTC. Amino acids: CASSLVSETNYGYTF.